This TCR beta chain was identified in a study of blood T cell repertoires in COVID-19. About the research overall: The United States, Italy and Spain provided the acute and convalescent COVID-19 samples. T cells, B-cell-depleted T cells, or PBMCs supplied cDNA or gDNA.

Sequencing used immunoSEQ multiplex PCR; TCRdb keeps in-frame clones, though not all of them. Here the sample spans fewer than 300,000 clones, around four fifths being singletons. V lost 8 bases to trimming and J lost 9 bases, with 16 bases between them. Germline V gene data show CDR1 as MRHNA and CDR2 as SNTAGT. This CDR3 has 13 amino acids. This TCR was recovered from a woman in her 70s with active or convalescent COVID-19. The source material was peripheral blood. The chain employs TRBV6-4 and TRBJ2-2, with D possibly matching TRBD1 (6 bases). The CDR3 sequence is CASAQGLNRELFF. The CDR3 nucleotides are TGTGCCAGCGCGCAGGGGCTTAACCGGGAGCTGTTTTTT.